The 5 T cell receptor beta chains listed next were all sequenced from one sample in a study of shared clonotypes between healthy human individuals. TCRdb's copy holds only in-frame clones and misses some; the assay was immunoSEQ multiplex PCR. The sample lists fewer than 1.6 million clones, 98% occurring once. Sequenced input: naive CD4+ T cells sorted from blood. Noted subset: CD45RA+ positively selected. These receptors were collected from a man younger than 45 in good health.

For the CDR3, the DNA is TGTGCCAGCTCAGTTGGACAGGGCCCCCGAGCTTTCTTT. Its translation is CASSVGQGPRAFF. The V call is TRBV18, the J call TRBJ1-1; TRBD1 aligns across 8 bases. The length of the CDR3 is 13 residues. Germline V gene sequence: CDR1 KGHSH, CDR2 LQKENI. V shed 5 bases, J shed 10 bases, and the junction held 9 bases outside the gene matches. The whole variable domain, remainder taken from reference TRBV18 and TRBJ1-1, is NAGVMQNPRHLVRRRGQEARLRCSPMKGHSHVYWYRQLPEEGLKFMVYLQKENIIDESGMPKERFSAEFPKEGPSILRIQQVVRGDSAAYFCASSVGQGPRAFFGQGTRLTVV.

The V and J genes are TRBV6-5 and TRBJ1-2; D is unresolved. The germline CDR1 and CDR2 sequences are MNHEY and SVGAGI. V was trimmed by 6 bases and J by 2 bases, leaving 13 bases between them. The CDR3 runs 14 residues. CDR3 DNA: TGTGCCAGCAGCCAGAATCTGCTCAACTATGGCTACACCTTC. Its translation: CASSQNLLNYGYTF.

The chain uses TRBV6-1 and TRBJ1-2, with TRBD1 identical over 9 bases. Germline V CDR1 and CDR2: MNHNS, SASEGT. Losses at the gene ends were 7 bases for V and 3 bases for J; bases not matched to a gene: 6. There are 14 residues in the CDR3. The CDR3 nucleotides read TGTGCCAGCAACCGAGGACAGGGGTACTATGGCTACACCTTC. It specifies CASNRGQGYYGYTF.

The chain couples TRBV5-4 to TRBJ2-2; D might be TRBD2 (5 bases). This CDR3 has 14 amino acids. CDR1 and CDR2 (germline): SGHNT, YYREEE (reference sequence). V was trimmed by 7 bases and J by 6 bases, leaving 16 bases between them. CDR3 sequence (DNA): TGTGCCAGCGAGACGGGAAGGAGAGCCGGGGAGCTGTTTTTT. As protein: CASETGRRAGELFF.

The V call is TRBV14, the J call TRBJ2-5; no clear D gene. V gave up 4 bases and J gave up 5 bases, with 11 bases separating them. The germline CDR1 and CDR2 sequences are SGHDN and FVKESK. This CDR3 has 13 residues. Written as DNA, the CDR3 is TGTGCCAGCAGCCCGGTCGGTGAGGAGACCCAGTACTTC. Amino acids: CASSPVGEETQYF.